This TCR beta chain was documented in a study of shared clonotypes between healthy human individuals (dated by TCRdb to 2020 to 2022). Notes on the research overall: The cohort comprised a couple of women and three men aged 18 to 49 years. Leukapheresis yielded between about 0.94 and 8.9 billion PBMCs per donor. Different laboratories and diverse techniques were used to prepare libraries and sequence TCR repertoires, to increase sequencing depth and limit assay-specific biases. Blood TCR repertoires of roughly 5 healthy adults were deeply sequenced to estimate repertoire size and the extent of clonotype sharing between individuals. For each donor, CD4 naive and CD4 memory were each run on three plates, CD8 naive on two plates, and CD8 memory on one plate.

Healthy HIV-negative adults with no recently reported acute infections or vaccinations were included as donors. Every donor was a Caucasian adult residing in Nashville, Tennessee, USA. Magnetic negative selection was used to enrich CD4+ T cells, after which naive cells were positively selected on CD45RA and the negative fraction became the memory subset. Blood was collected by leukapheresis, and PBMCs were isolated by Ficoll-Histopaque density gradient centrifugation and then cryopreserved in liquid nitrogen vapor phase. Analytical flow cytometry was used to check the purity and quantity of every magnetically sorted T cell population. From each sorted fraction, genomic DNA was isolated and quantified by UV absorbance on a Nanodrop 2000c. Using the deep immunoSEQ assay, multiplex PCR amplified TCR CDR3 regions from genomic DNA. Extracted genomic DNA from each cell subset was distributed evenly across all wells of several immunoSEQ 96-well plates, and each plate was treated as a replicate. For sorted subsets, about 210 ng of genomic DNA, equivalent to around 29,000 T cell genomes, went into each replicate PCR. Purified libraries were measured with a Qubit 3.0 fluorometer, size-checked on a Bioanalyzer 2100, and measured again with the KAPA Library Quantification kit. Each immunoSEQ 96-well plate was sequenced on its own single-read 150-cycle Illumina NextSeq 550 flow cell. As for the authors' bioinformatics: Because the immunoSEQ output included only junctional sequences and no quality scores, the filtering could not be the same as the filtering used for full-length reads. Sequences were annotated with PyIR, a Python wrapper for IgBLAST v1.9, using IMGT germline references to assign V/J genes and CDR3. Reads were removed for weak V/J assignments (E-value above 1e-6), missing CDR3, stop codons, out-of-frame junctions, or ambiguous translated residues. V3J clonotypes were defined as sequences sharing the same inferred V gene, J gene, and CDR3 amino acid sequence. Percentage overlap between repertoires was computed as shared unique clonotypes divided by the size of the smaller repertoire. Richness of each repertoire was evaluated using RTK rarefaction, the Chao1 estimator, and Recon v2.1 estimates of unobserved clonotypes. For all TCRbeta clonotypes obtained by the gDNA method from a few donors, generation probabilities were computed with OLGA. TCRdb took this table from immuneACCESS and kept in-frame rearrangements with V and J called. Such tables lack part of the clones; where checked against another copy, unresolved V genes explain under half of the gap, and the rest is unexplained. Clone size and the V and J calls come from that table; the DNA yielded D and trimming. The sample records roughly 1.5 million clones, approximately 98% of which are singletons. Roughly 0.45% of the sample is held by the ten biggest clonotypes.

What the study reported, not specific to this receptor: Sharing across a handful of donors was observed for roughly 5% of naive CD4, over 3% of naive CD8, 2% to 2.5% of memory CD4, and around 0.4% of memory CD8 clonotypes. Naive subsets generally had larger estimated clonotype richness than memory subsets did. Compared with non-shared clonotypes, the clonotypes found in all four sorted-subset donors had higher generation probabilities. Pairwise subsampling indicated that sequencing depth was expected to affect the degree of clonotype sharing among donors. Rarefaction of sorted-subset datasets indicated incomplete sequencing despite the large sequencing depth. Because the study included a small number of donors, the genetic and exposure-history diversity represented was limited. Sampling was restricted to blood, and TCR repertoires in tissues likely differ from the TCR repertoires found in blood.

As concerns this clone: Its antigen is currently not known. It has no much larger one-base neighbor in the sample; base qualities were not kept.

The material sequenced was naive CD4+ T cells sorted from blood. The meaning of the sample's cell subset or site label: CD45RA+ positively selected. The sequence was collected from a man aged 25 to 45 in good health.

This receptor has the CDR3 CASSRVRGKDSTDTQYF. In nucleotide form, the sequence is TGCGCCAGCAGCCGGGTCCGGGGGAAAGATAGCACAGATACGCAGTATTTT. The sequence links TRBV5-1 to TRBJ2-3; D gene: possibly TRBD2, on 6 matching bases. V and J lose 4 bases and 0 bases, and a span of 18 bases separates them. Taken from cysteine to phenylalanine, the CDR3 has 17 residues. CDR3 DNA only is kept here, 51 bases in frame from base 1. The CDR1 and CDR2 encoded by the germline V gene are SGHRS and YFSETQ. The full variable domain, completed from the reference TRBV5-1 and TRBJ2-3 proteins outside the CDR3, reads KAGVTQTPRYLIKTRGQQVTLSCSPISGHRSVSWYQQTPGQGLQFLFEYFSETQRNKGNFPGRFSGRQFSNSRSEMNVSTLELGDSALYLCASSRVRGKDSTDTQYFGPGTRLTVL.